This T cell receptor (beta chain) was retrieved from a study of blood T cell repertoires in COVID-19. Study-level information: Donors in the United States, Italy and Spain gave samples during acute or convalescent COVID-19. The analysed material was cDNA or gDNA that came from T cells, B-cell-depleted T cells, or PBMCs.

TCRdb's table, derived via immunoSEQ multiplex PCR, lists solely in-frame clones and lacks some. The sample lists roughly 65,000 clones, about four fifths occurring once. The CDR3 is 17 residues long. V lost 0 bases to trimming and J lost 2 bases, with 16 bases between them. Germline V gene data show CDR1 as SGDLS and CDR2 as YYNGEE. Material for sequencing was peripheral blood. The genes are TRBV9 and TRBJ2-3; weak D call: TRBD2 (6 bases). This sequence was found in a human donor in a cohort sampled during active COVID-19. CDR3 sequence (DNA): TGTGCCAGCAGCGTAGGGGCCCTAGCGAACCCCACAGATACGCAGTATTTT. This translates into CASSVGALANPTDTQYF.